This passage covers 26 T cell receptor beta chains from one sample sequenced in a study of cytomegalovirus exposure and HLA in healthy donors. Vbeta (60) and Jbeta (13) primers were used in the PCR. The repertoire was sequenced with immunoSEQ multiplex PCR; TCRdb's copy has only in-frame clones and lacks some. The sample shows roughly 160,000 clones, approximately 71% of them seen only once. The sequenced sample was PBMCs. All receptors come from a woman aged 40 to 50 in good health and CMV-seropositive.

This rearrangement joins TRBV28 to TRBJ2-3; tentatively, D is TRBD1 (5 bases). The CDR3 loop spans 13 amino acids. V was clipped by 7 bases and J by 2 bases, with 10 bases between them. Germline CDR1 and CDR2: MDHEN and SYDVKM. CDR3: CASKDIDTDTQYF. Written as DNA, the CDR3 is TGTGCCAGCAAGGACATAGACACAGATACGCAGTATTTT.

The rearrangement joins TRBV19 to TRBJ2-7, with 10 bases matching TRBD1. There are 14 residues in the CDR3. The V gene end was trimmed by 7 bases and the J gene end by 3 bases; junction bases not matched to a gene: 6. CDR1 LNHDA and CDR2 SQIVND come from the germline V gene (reference sequence). As DNA, the CDR3 is TGTGCCAGTAAAACCGGGACAGGGGACTACGAGCAGTACTTC. Its translation: CASKTGTGDYEQYF.

V and J are TRBV28 and TRBJ1-2, with a possible D match to TRBD1 (6 bases). The V gene's germline CDR1 is MDHEN and CDR2 SYDVKM. This CDR3 has 15 amino acids. V gave up 7 bases and J gave up 2 bases, with 17 bases separating them. The CDR3 sequence: CASTPARGTNYGYTF. In DNA, the CDR3 is TGTGCCAGCACCCCCGCCAGGGGAACCAACTATGGCTACACCTTC.

This clone has only a few counts. The chain has TRBV15 and TRBJ1-1; no reliable D call. Trimming left V 0 bases short and J 6 bases short, with 5 bases between. In germline, CDR1 is LNHNV, CDR2 YYDKDF (reference sequence). The CDR3 loop spans 12 amino acids. CDR3 protein: CATSRDQSEAFF. The CDR3 DNA reads as TGTGCCACCAGCAGAGATCAATCTGAAGCTTTCTTT. Using reference TRBV15 and TRBJ1-1 for the parts outside the CDR3, the full variable domain is DAMVIQNPRYQVTQFGKPVTLSCSQTLNHNVMYWYQQKSSQAPKLLFHYYDKDFNNEADTPDNFQSRRPNTSFCFLDIRSPGLGDTAMYLCATSRDQSEAFFGQGTRLTVV.

The count of this clone is one. The rearrangement joins TRBV6-5 to TRBJ1-5, with D maybe TRBD1 (6 bases). The CDR3 runs to 16 residues. Trimming took 4 bases from V and 9 from J, leaving 22 bases between them. Germline loops: CDR1 MNHEY, CDR2 SVGAGI. CDR3 residues: CASSLKADSLSSPQHF. The CDR3 region has the DNA TGTGCCAGCAGTTTGAAAGCGGACAGCCTCAGTTCGCCCCAGCATTTT.

J is TRBJ2-6 and V is TRBV6-1; 10 bases map to TRBD2. CDR1 MNHNS and CDR2 SASEGT come from the germline V gene. This CDR3 has 18 amino acids. With 4 bases clipped from V and 2 bases from J, the junction kept 8 bases outside the gene matches. The CDR3 reads CASSARASGSTGANVLTF. The CDR3 DNA follows: TGTGCCAGCAGTGCCCGGGCTAGCGGGAGTACTGGGGCCAACGTCCTGACTTTC.

This chain links TRBV19 with TRBJ2-7, with 8 bases that match TRBD1. From germline, CDR1 is LNHDA and CDR2 SQIVND (reference sequence). V lost 7 bases, J lost 4 bases, and 12 bases stayed unmatched. The CDR3 is 15 amino acids. The DNA for the CDR3 is TGTGCCAGTACCCCGCTTTCGGACAGGGTTTACGAGCAGTACTTC. Translated: CASTPLSDRVYEQYF.

This clone was observed a single time. The V call is TRBV4-2, the J call TRBJ2-5, with TRBD2 identical over 7 bases. The CDR3 is made up of 16 amino acids. Germline trimming cut 1 base from V and 5 bases from J; bases unmatched to any gene: 10. Germline CDR1 LGHNA, CDR2 YNFKEQ. CDR3 coding DNA: TGTGCCAGCAGCCAAGGGGAGGGACGAGAAGGGGAGACCCAGTACTTC. Its protein is CASSQGEGREGETQYF.

V usage is TRBV30 and J usage is TRBJ2-7, with 7 bases fitting TRBD1. Looked up from germline, CDR1 is GTSNPN and CDR2 is SVGIG (reference sequence). The length of the CDR3 is 13 residues. CDR3 in amino acids: CARGGASAYEQYF. DNA of the CDR3: TGTGCGCGAGGGGGCGCCTCCGCCTACGAGCAGTACTTC.

The genes are TRBV9 and TRBJ2-7, with 10 bases fitting TRBD2. Germline CDR1 is SGDLS and CDR2 is YYNGEE. This CDR3 has 14 amino acids. The V gene end was trimmed by 3 bases and the J gene end by 3 bases; junction bases not matched to a gene: 3. CDR3 protein: CASSGSGGFYEQYF. CDR3 in DNA: TGTGCCAGCAGCGGTAGCGGGGGGTTCTACGAGCAGTACTTC.

The chain uses TRBV10-2 and TRBJ1-5, with D hard to call. The CDR3 loop spans 16 amino acids. CDR1 WSHSY and CDR2 SAAADI come from the germline V gene. V dropped 8 bases and J dropped 3 bases, with 20 bases sitting between them. The CDR3 DNA reads TGCGCCAGCCGTGCCTCCGGACTAGAGGTCAATCAGCCCCAGCATTTT. It translates to CASRASGLEVNQPQHF.

This clone was detected once. The chain joins TRBV4-3 to TRBJ1-2; D is unresolved. V shed 0 bases and J shed 4 bases, with 12 bases lying between them. CDR3 length equals 15 residues. From germline, CDR1 is LGHNA and CDR2 YSLEER. CDR3 sequence reads: CASSQDRLSPYGYTF. CDR3 nucleotide sequence: TGCGCCAGCAGCCAAGATCGACTAAGCCCCTATGGCTACACCTTC.

This rearrangement joins TRBV19 to TRBJ1-1; 8 bases are a match to TRBD1. Germline lookup yields CDR1 LNHDA and CDR2 SQIVND (reference sequence). J was trimmed by 5 bases and V by 4 bases; bases with no gene match: 9. The CDR3 is made up of 15 amino acids. The CDR3 spells CASSNQGAKGTEAFF. The CDR3, as DNA: TGTGCCAGTAGTAACCAGGGGGCTAAGGGGACTGAAGCTTTCTTT. Full variable domain (rest looked up from reference TRBV19 and TRBJ1-1): DGGITQSPKYLFRKEGQNVTLSCEQNLNHDAMYWYRQDPGQGLRLIYYSQIVNDFQKGDIAEGYSVSREKKESFPLTVTSAQKNPTAFYLCASSNQGAKGTEAFFGQGTRLTVV.

The rearrangement uses TRBV7-8 and TRBJ1-1; D unresolved. The V end lost 2 bases, the J end lost 1 base, and 8 bases lay between the germline ends. The CDR3 is made up of 14 amino acids. CDR1 is SGHVS and CDR2 is FQNEAQ in the germline V gene. In DNA, the CDR3 is TGTGCCAGCAGCTTACGAGATACGAACACTGAAGCTTTCTTT. Translated: CASSLRDTNTEAFF. The full variable domain, completed using reference TRBV7-8 and TRBJ1-1, is GAGVSQSPRYKVAKRGQDVALRCDPISGHVSLFWYQQALGQGPEFLTYFQNEAQLDKSGLPSDRFFAERPEGSVSTLKIQRTQQEDSAVYLCASSLRDTNTEAFFGQGTRLTVV.

This clone appeared a single time. V and J are TRBV7-3 and TRBJ2-3; 12 nucleotides line up with TRBD2. The CDR3 totals 17 residues. After removal of 5 bases from V and 3 bases from J, the junction contained 9 bases not matched to a gene. Germline V gene lookup returns CDR1 SGHTA and CDR2 FQGTGA. The chain's CDR3 is CASSATAGLAGTDTQYF. The CDR3 DNA reads as TGTGCCAGCAGCGCGACCGCCGGACTAGCGGGAACAGATACGCAGTATTTT.

The J gene is TRBJ2-1, the V gene TRBV7-6, with TRBD2 matching over 12 bases. The CDR3 has 13 residues. With V trimmed by 5 bases and J by 11 bases, 4 bases remained unmatched. The germline V gene has CDR1 SGHVS and CDR2 FNYEAQ. CDR3 nucleotides: TGTGCCAGCAGCCCCCGGACTAGCGGGAAGCAGTTCTTC. This sequence encodes CASSPRTSGKQFF.

The chain has TRBV2 and TRBJ2-3; 8 nucleotides align to TRBD2. Germline V gene lookup returns CDR1 SNHLY and CDR2 FYNNEI. After removal of 3 bases from V and 1 base from J, the junction contained 3 bases not matched to a gene. The CDR3 consists of 15 residues. This CDR3 reads CASSEGLVGTDTQYF. CDR3 in DNA: TGTGCCAGCAGTGAGGGACTAGTTGGCACAGATACGCAGTATTTT.

This clone has just a few counts. The chain joins TRBV5-4 to TRBJ2-7, with 9 bases lining up with TRBD2. Trimming took 6 bases from V and 2 from J; bases not matched to a gene: 12. The CDR3 has 16 residues. The V gene's germline CDR1 is SGHNT and CDR2 YYREEE (reference sequence). The CDR3 DNA reads as TGTGCCAGCAACCAATTTAGCGGGGGAGTGGCCTACGAGCAGTACTTC. Translating it yields CASNQFSGGVAYEQYF.

The chain links TRBV25-1 to TRBJ2-1; 7 bases match TRBD1. With V trimmed by 7 bases and J by 4 bases, 13 bases remained unmatched. The CDR3 sequence is 16 residues long. The germline CDR1 and CDR2 sequences are MGHDK and SYGVNS. The CDR3 coding sequence is TGTGCCAGCACAGGGCTACGGGACAGCAATTACAATGAGCAGTTCTTC. Encoded protein: CASTGLRDSNYNEQFF.

The chain combines TRBV6-5 with TRBJ1-1; D may be TRBD1 (5 bases). From germline, CDR1 is MNHEY and CDR2 SVGAGI. The CDR3 length is 11 residues. V was pared by 11 bases and J by 5 bases, with 12 bases between. The CDR3 bases are TGTGCCGCTTTTCGGGGGACTGAAGCTTTCTTT. It codes for CAAFRGTEAFF.

The rearrangement links TRBV7-2 to TRBJ2-7; TRBD2 matches at 11 bases. The trim removed 8 bases at V and 4 bases at J, leaving 7 bases unmatched. CDR1 and CDR2 (germline): SGHTA, FQGNSA. This CDR3 spans 14 amino acids. The CDR3 coding sequence is TGTGCCAGCGGACTAGCGGGCCAGTCTTACGAGCAGTACTTC. This gives the protein CASGLAGQSYEQYF.

This clone was seen a few times. CDR3 sequence reads: CASGLALSGREGTGELFF. CDR3 bases: TGTGCTAGTGGTTTGGCCCTTAGCGGGAGGGAGGGCACCGGGGAGCTGTTTTTT. The V call is TRBV12-5, the J call TRBJ2-2; TRBD2 matches at 11 bases. The CDR3 has 18 residues. The germline V gene has CDR1 LGHNT and CDR2 FRNRAP. The ends lost 1 base at V and 4 bases at J; junction bases unmatched: 8. Supplemented by reference TRBV12-5 and TRBJ2-2, the full variable domain reads DARVTQTPRHKVTEMGQEVTMRCQPILGHNTVFWYRQTMMQGLELLAYFRNRAPLDDSGMPKDRFSAEMPDATLATLKIQPSEPRDSAVYFCASGLALSGREGTGELFFGEGSRLTVL.

The gene calls are TRBV7-2 and TRBJ2-3, with D perhaps matching TRBD2 (6 bases). Trimming removed 5 bases from V and 2 bases from J, with 8 bases in between. CDR3 length: 13 amino acids. CDR1 is SGHTA and CDR2 is FQGNSA in the germline V gene. CDR3: CASSAGLTDTQYF. The CDR3 DNA follows: TGTGCCAGCAGCGCGGGACTCACAGATACGCAGTATTTT.

The rearrangement uses TRBV2 and TRBJ1-2; a possible D gene is TRBD1 (5 bases). V lost 2 bases and J 6 bases, leaving 13 bases between the germline ends. The CDR3 totals 14 residues. CDR1 is SNHLY, CDR2 FYNNEI, per germline. The DNA for the CDR3 is TGTGCCAGCAGTGAAACTCAGGGTGTCAATGGCTACACCTTC. This encodes CASSETQGVNGYTF.

V and J are TRBV18 and TRBJ2-1; 10 nucleotides match TRBD1. Germline V CDR1 and CDR2: KGHSH, LQKENI. V lost 8 bases to trimming and J lost 7 bases; unmatched junction nucleotides: 8. The length of the CDR3 is 14 residues. For the CDR3, the DNA is TGTGCCAGCCTACCCGGGACAGGGGTTAATGAGCAGTTCTTC. Translated, it gives CASLPGTGVNEQFF.

This chain links TRBV10-2 with TRBJ2-1, with TRBD2 identical over 8 bases. The length of the CDR3 is 12 residues. V lost 6 bases and J lost 8; bases outside the gene matches: 3. Germline assignment: CDR1 WSHSY and CDR2 SAAADI. The CDR3 is CASRAGGHEQFF. The CDR3 DNA reads TGCGCCAGCAGGGCGGGGGGACATGAGCAGTTCTTC.